These 24 T cell receptor beta chains were sequenced from one sample in a study of breast tumors, draining lymph nodes, adjacent tissues (dated by TCRdb to the mid-2010s). Lymph node samples were obtained from the axillary draining lymph nodes of breast cancer patients. The library came from multiplex PCR. The sequencing machine was an Illumina HiSeq 2000. The public sequencing data were trimmed at Q25 with fastp and processed into clonotypes with MiXCR by TCRdb, which kept only in-frame beta chains. CDR3 protein sequences are deduplicated, and each keeps its most common genes and DNA. The sample table contains about 89,000 distinct CDR3 sequences; only one count was recorded for roughly 29% of them. 7.5% to 10% of the sample rests with the top ten. The sequencing input was axillary lymph node tissue. The receptor set was obtained from a female donor with breast cancer. Some clones in this sample may be carry-over from other donors' samples.

The chain joins TRBV6-6 to TRBJ1-6; possibly TRBD1 for D (5 bases). This CDR3 spans 14 amino acids. Per germline, CDR1 MNHNY and CDR2 SVGAGI (reference sequence). CDR3 DNA: TGTACCACCAGGGCCGGGGGGTTGGAATCACCCCTCCACTTT. It codes for CTTRAGGLESPLHF.

This clonotype was counted ten times or more. This chain joins TRBV6-2 or TRBV6-3 and TRBJ2-7, with TRBD2 identical over 10 bases. The CDR3 is made up of 15 amino acids. Germline V gene sequence: CDR1 MNHEY, CDR2 SVGEGT. After removal of 2 bases from V and 6 bases from J, the junction contained 7 bases not matched to a gene. The CDR3 DNA sequence: TGTGCCAGCAGTTACCTACTAGCGGGACACGTCGAGCAGTACTTC. It is translated as CASSYLLAGHVEQYF.

This clonotype appeared many times. The gene calls are TRBV19 and TRBJ1-5; perhaps TRBD1 as D (5 bases). Trimming took off 4 bases at V and 3 bases at J, with 13 bases between the two ends. CDR3 length: 15 amino acids. Germline V lookup: CDR1 LNHDA, CDR2 SQIVND (reference sequence). In DNA form, the CDR3 reads TGTGCCAGTAGTACCAGGGACGGCTTCAATCAGCCCCAGCATTTT. It encodes CASSTRDGFNQPQHF.

In its sample, this clonotype was seen a few times. The chain combines TRBV28 with TRBJ2-1; D is uncertain. The CDR3 extends over 12 amino acids. The germline V gene encodes CDR1 MDHEN and CDR2 SYDVKM. V was pared by 6 bases and J by 7 bases, with 10 bases between. The CDR3 loop reads CASSTNRNEQFF. The DNA for the CDR3 is TGTGCCAGCAGCACCAATAGAAATGAGCAGTTCTTC.

This clonotype was counted many times. This chain uses TRBV6-5 with TRBJ2-5; 7 nucleotides agree with TRBD2. CDR3 size: 13 residues. Trimming removed 6 bases from V and 5 bases from J; junction bases left unmatched: 6. Germline-derived CDR1 and CDR2 are MNHEY and SVGAGI. CDR3 DNA sequence: TGTGCCAGCAGCCAAGGACTAGTTGAGACCCAGTACTTC. This codes for CASSQGLVETQYF.

This clonotype was counted ten times or more. The V call is TRBV7-9, the J call TRBJ2-2; tentative D call: TRBD2 (6 bases). CDR3 size: 14 residues. The germline gives CDR1 SEHNR, CDR2 FQNEAQ (reference sequence). The germline V and J ends were trimmed by 4 bases and 7 bases, with 13 bases remaining between them. This chain's CDR3 is CASSSASAGGELFF. The DNA for the CDR3 is TGTGCCAGCAGCTCGGCTAGCGCGGGCGGGGAGCTGTTTTTT.

This clonotype was seen at least ten times. V usage is TRBV5-6 and J usage is TRBJ2-7, with D possibly being TRBD2 (5 bases). Germline V lookup: CDR1 SGHDT, CDR2 YYEEEE. This CDR3 comprises 13 residues. The V gene lost 3 bases and the J gene lost 4 bases, with 11 bases spanning the gap. Here the CDR3 DNA reads TGTGCCAGCAGCTCCGTCAGAGGGTACGAGCAGTACTTC. Protein sequence: CASSSVRGYEQYF.

This clonotype was counted many times. This rearrangement joins TRBV30 to TRBJ1-2; D is undetermined. The germline V gene has CDR1 GTSNPN and CDR2 SVGIG (reference sequence). This CDR3 is built from 12 residues. V gave up 5 bases and J gave up 2 bases, with 9 bases separating them. In nucleotides, the CDR3 is TGTGCCTGGGACACGAGGAACTATGGCTACACCTTC. This codes for CAWDTRNYGYTF.

The rearrangement uses TRBV2 and TRBJ1-5, with D possibly being TRBD1 (6 bases). CDR3 size: 14 residues. Trimming cost V 7 bases and J 1 base, with 11 bases left between them. Germline V CDR1 and CDR2: SNHLY, FYNNEI. The CDR3 here is CASKTGASNQPQHF. The CDR3 DNA reads as TGTGCCAGCAAGACGGGGGCGAGCAATCAGCCCCAGCATTTT.

The chain joins TRBV7-2 to TRBJ2-7, with 11 nucleotides matching TRBD2. In germline, CDR1 is SGHTA, CDR2 FQGNSA. V trimming: 2 bases; J trimming: 5 bases; junction bases outside the gene matches: 11. The CDR3 runs to 17 residues. CDR3 nucleotides: TGTGCCAGCAGCTTACCTCGACTAGCGGGGTGGAGCAACGAGCAGTACTTC. The encoded protein is CASSLPRLAGWSNEQYF.

This clonotype was picked up many times. It may be a read error: a sequence one base away is much more abundant. The chain combines TRBV7-8 with TRBJ1-2, with 10 bases identical to TRBD1. There are 15 residues in the CDR3. Per the germline V gene, CDR1 is SGHVS and CDR2 is FQNEAQ. CDR3 nucleotides: TGTGCCAGCAGCCCCAGGACAGGGGGTGACTATGGCTACCCCTTC. Protein sequence: CASSPRTGGDYGYPF.

Many counts were recorded for this clonotype. This rearrangement joins TRBV12-3 or TRBV12-4 to TRBJ2-5, with a weak D call TRBD1 (5 bases). Deletions cut 5 bases from V and 2 bases from J, with 12 bases between. The CDR3 has 14 residues. The CDR3 coding sequence is TGTGCCAGCAGTATGACAGTGTTGCAAGAGACCCAGTACTTC. This translates into CASSMTVLQETQYF.

The V call is TRBV24-1, the J call TRBJ2-7; possibly TRBD1 or TRBD2 for D (7 bases each). CDR1 is KGHDR and CDR2 is SFDVKD in the germline V gene. This CDR3 spans 16 amino acids. Trimming cost V 1 base and J 5 bases, with 17 bases left between them. As DNA, the CDR3 is TGTGCCACCAGTGATTTTCAGGGGGGGAGTGGGAACGAGCAGTACTTC. Amino acid sequence: CATSDFQGGSGNEQYF.

In this sample, this clonotype turned up many times. The V and J genes are TRBV7-3 and TRBJ2-2; either TRBD1 or TRBD2 may supply D (5 bases each). Germline V lookup: CDR1 SGHTA, CDR2 FQGTGA. The CDR3 spans 17 residues. V shed 4 bases and J shed 4 bases, with 19 bases lying between them. CDR3 protein: CASSSQGEGFGTGELFF. The CDR3, as DNA: TGTGCCAGCAGCTCCCAGGGTGAGGGGTTCGGCACCGGGGAGCTGTTTTTT.

The gene calls are TRBV5-6 and TRBJ2-7; D gene uncertain. The CDR3 has 12 amino acids. Germline V gives CDR1 SGHDT, CDR2 YYEEEE. Trimming stripped 2 bases from V and 6 bases from J, with 9 bases between. The CDR3 is CASSFLRSEQYF. As DNA, the CDR3 is TGTGCCAGCAGCTTCCTAAGATCCGAGCAGTACTTC.

This clonotype was counted many times. The genes are TRBV19 and TRBJ2-1; the match to TRBD2 covers 11 bases. V trimming: 5 bases; J trimming: 4 bases; junction bases outside the gene matches: 4. The germline V gene encodes CDR1 LNHDA and CDR2 SQIVND (reference sequence). The CDR3 covers 15 residues. The CDR3 DNA is TGTGCCAGTAGTCAAGCTAGCGGGAGGTACAATGAGCAGTTCTTC. This translates into CASSQASGRYNEQFF.

This clonotype was detected many times. The V gene is TRBV6-5, the J gene TRBJ2-1; the match to TRBD2 covers 13 bases. Germline V gene lookup returns CDR1 MNHEY and CDR2 SVGAGI. With 2 bases clipped from V and 8 bases from J, the junction kept 15 bases outside the gene matches. The CDR3 runs to 19 residues. As DNA, the CDR3 is TGTGCCAGCAGTTACCGAGGACTAGCGGGAGTTCGGACGGCGGATGAGCAGTTCTTC. Residues: CASSYRGLAGVRTADEQFF.

The CDR3: CASSPPGRAGDTQYF. CDR3 coding DNA: TGTGCCAGCTCACCACCGGGGCGAGCGGGGGATACGCAGTATTTT. V and J are TRBV18 and TRBJ2-3; 7 bases agree with TRBD2. This CDR3 comprises 15 residues. V dropped 0 bases and J dropped 6; count of bases not matched to a gene: 6. Germline CDR1 KGHSH, CDR2 LQKENI.

As for this clonotype: Just one base apart from a much larger clone, this may be a read error. The chain combines TRBV11-3 with TRBJ2-1; D may correspond to TRBD1 or TRBD2 (6 bases each). The CDR3 contains 13 residues. CDR1 SGHNT and CDR2 YENEEA come from the germline V gene. The V and J ends lost 5 bases and 9 bases respectively, with 14 bases between them. The CDR3 spells CASSGWGAPEQFF. In nucleotides, the CDR3 is TGTGCCAGCAGCGGCTGGGGGGCTCCTGAGCAGTTCTTC.

J is TRBJ2-5 and V is TRBV20-1; TRBD1 aligns across 7 bases. The V gene's germline CDR1 is DFQATT and CDR2 SNEGSKA (reference sequence). The junction had 7 bases not matched to a gene; V was cut back by 4 bases and J by 2 bases. This CDR3 comprises 14 residues. Written as DNA, the CDR3 is TGCAGTGCTAATGACAGGGAAGGACAAGAGACCCAGTACTTC. Its protein product is CSANDREGQETQYF.

About this clonotype: The junction does not match germline at one end; this may be a read error. The J gene is TRBJ2-5, the V gene TRBV24-1; D is perhaps TRBD2 (6 bases). The CDR3 sequence is 15 residues long. Per the germline V gene, CDR1 is KGHDR and CDR2 is SFDVKD. CDR3 DNA sequence: TGTGCCACCAGCGATTCGTTTGGGACGGGGGAGACCCAGCACTTC. Protein product: CATSDSFGTGETQHF.

This clonotype was observed many times. The V gene is TRBV24-1, the J gene TRBJ2-1, with 9 bases matching TRBD1. This CDR3 has 19 residues. The J segment lost 5 bases and the V segment lost 5 bases, leaving 18 bases of the junction unmatched. Germline CDR1 is KGHDR and CDR2 is SFDVKD. The CDR3 spells CATSAYSGTGTGRNNEQFF. In nucleotides, the CDR3 is TGTGCCACCAGTGCGTACAGCGGAACCGGGACAGGGAGGAACAATGAGCAGTTCTTC.

The genes are TRBV5-1 and TRBJ2-2, with 7 bases fitting TRBD1. The J segment lost 3 bases and the V segment lost 2 bases, leaving 16 bases of the junction unmatched. The germline gives CDR1 SGHRS, CDR2 YFSETQ. There are 19 residues in the CDR3. This chain's CDR3 is CASSLYPATGQSDTGELFF. The DNA for the CDR3 is TGCGCCAGCAGCTTATACCCCGCGACAGGGCAATCGGACACCGGGGAGCTGTTTTTT.

The sample holds many counts of this clonotype. The rearrangement uses TRBV5-1 and TRBJ2-6; tentative D call: TRBD2 (5 bases). Looked up from germline, CDR1 is SGHRS and CDR2 is YFSETQ. Deletions cut 4 bases from V and 3 bases from J, with 23 bases between. The CDR3 extends over 19 amino acids. The CDR3 DNA sequence: TGCGCCAGCAGCCCGGAGGTCCCAGCCTGCCTTGGTGGGGCCAACGTCCTGACTTTC. Encoded protein: CASSPEVPACLGGANVLTF.